One and the same sample provided the 30 T cell receptor beta chains below, sequenced in a study of blood T cell repertoires in COVID-19. The assay was immunoSEQ multiplex PCR, and TCRdb's table has in-frame clones only and misses some. Here the sample spans 410,000 or so clones, approximately 89% being singletons. Sequencing was done on a sample of peripheral blood. All receptors derive from a woman aged 40 to 50 with COVID-19, enrolled during active disease.

The chain employs TRBV11-3 and TRBJ1-1; D is uncertain. Deletions cut 5 bases from V and 4 bases from J, with 14 bases between. Germline lookup yields CDR1 SGHNT and CDR2 YENEEA. The CDR3 has 14 amino acids. CDR3 DNA: TGTGCCAGCAGCCGGACTGGGGAGTCCACTGAAGCTTTCTTT. Its translation is CASSRTGESTEAFF.

The chain couples TRBV2 to TRBJ2-7; 8 bases align to TRBD2. Per the germline V gene, CDR1 is SNHLY and CDR2 is FYNNEI. CDR3 length: 17 amino acids. V trimming: 0 bases; J trimming: 4 bases; junction bases outside the gene matches: 11. CDR3 amino acids: CASSEALTRGGVYEQYF. CDR3 sequence (DNA): TGTGCCAGCAGTGAAGCCCTTACTCGGGGGGGCGTTTACGAGCAGTACTTC.

The chain carries TRBV3-1 (or the pseudogene TRBV3-2) and TRBJ2-3; 15 nucleotides agree with TRBD2. J was trimmed by 4 bases and V by 3 bases; bases with no gene match: 5. CDR3 length: 17 residues. CDR1 is LGHDT and CDR2 is YNNKEL in the germline V gene (reference sequence). DNA of the CDR3: TGTGCCAGCAGCCACCGGACTAGCGGGGGGGAGGCAGATACGCAGTATTTT. Translating it yields CASSHRTSGGEADTQYF.

This rearrangement joins TRBV19 to TRBJ1-2; tentatively, D is TRBD1 (6 bases). The CDR3 length is 14 residues. Between the trimmed V and J ends, which lost 4 bases and 8 bases, there was a span of 17 bases. CDR1 LNHDA and CDR2 SQIVND come from the germline V gene (reference sequence). The CDR3 loop reads CASSRDMSDYGYTF. DNA of the CDR3: TGTGCCAGTAGTAGGGACATGTCGGATTACGGCTACACCTTC.

The chain carries TRBV21-1 and TRBJ1-5; the table's D call TRBD1 went unverified against the DNA. TRBV21-1 is deemed a pseudogene. The CDR3 has 18 residues. CDR3 loop: CASTAPRATGRNLQPQHF. The CDR3 DNA sequence: TGTGCCAGCACCGCCCCCCGGGCGACAGGGCGCAACCTACAGCCCCAGCATTTT.

The chain joins TRBV28 to TRBJ1-5; D perhaps matches TRBD1 (5 bases). V lost 6 bases and J 1 base, leaving 13 bases between the germline ends. The CDR3 sequence is 15 residues long. The germline V gene has CDR1 MDHEN and CDR2 SYDVKM. CDR3 region: CASRAGFYSNQPQHF. Here the CDR3 DNA reads TGTGCCAGCAGAGCAGGGTTTTACAGCAATCAGCCCCAGCATTTT.

The chain recombines TRBV2 with TRBJ1-2, with 8 nucleotides matching TRBD1. V gave up 3 bases and J gave up 6 bases; unmatched junction bases: 15. The length of the CDR3 is 17 residues. Per germline, CDR1 SNHLY and CDR2 FYNNEI. CDR3 coding DNA: TGTGCCAGCAGTGAGGAACGTTGGACAGGGTCGAACGATGGCTACACCTTC. As protein: CASSEERWTGSNDGYTF. The full variable domain, in which reference TRBV2 and TRBJ1-2 provide the parts outside the CDR3, is EPEVTQTPSHQVTQMGQEVILRCVPISNHLYFYWYRQILGQKVEFLVSFYNNEISEKSEIFDDQFSVERPDGSNFTLKIRSTKLEDSAMYFCASSEERWTGSNDGYTFGSGTRLTVV.

This chain links TRBV5-6 with TRBJ2-1, with 7 nucleotides matching TRBD2. The CDR3 totals 14 residues. Per germline, CDR1 SGHDT and CDR2 YYEEEE. V was clipped by 4 bases and J by 10 bases; unmatched bases: 11. CDR3 sequence (DNA): TGTGCCAGCAGCCCGATTGCGGGGGAGGGCGAGCAGTTCTTC. It translates to CASSPIAGEGEQFF.

This chain joins TRBV7-6 and TRBJ1-2, with 7 bases aligning to TRBD1. Germline CDR1 SGHVS, CDR2 FNYEAQ. CDR3 length: 17 amino acids. Trimming took 5 bases from V and 2 from J; bases not matched to a gene: 14. The CDR3 loop reads CASSPGTAPSSNYGYTF. CDR3 bases: TGTGCCAGCAGCCCGGGGACAGCTCCTTCTTCAAACTATGGCTACACCTTC.

The table lists this clone with a count of one. V gene TRBV23-1 combines with J gene TRBJ2-7; D is perhaps TRBD1 (5 bases). TRBV23-1 qualifies as an ORF whose function is uncertain. This CDR3 region has 14 residues. V was cut by 3 bases and J by 5 bases, with 14 bases left in between. CDR3 in amino acids: CASSHPARAHEQYF. The CDR3 region has the DNA TGCGCCAGCAGTCACCCCGCCAGGGCCCACGAGCAGTACTTC.

The rearrangement joins TRBV6-6 to TRBJ2-7, with 9 bases lining up with TRBD1. The germline gives CDR1 MNHNY, CDR2 SVGAGI (reference sequence). Unmatched junction bases numbered 9, after V lost 6 bases and J lost 3 bases. This CDR3 is built from 15 residues. The chain's CDR3 is CASRSSSGQGYEQYF. CDR3 coding DNA: TGTGCCAGCAGGAGCAGTTCGGGACAGGGCTACGAGCAGTACTTC.

The genes are TRBV27 and TRBJ1-3, with D maybe TRBD1 (5 bases). Germline lookup yields CDR1 MNHEY and CDR2 SMNVEV (reference sequence). This CDR3 is built from 13 residues. V was clipped by 5 bases and J by 3 bases, with 8 bases between them. The CDR3 DNA is TGTGCCAGCAGTAGACAGCGTGGAAACACCATATATTTT. Its translation is CASSRQRGNTIYF.

The rearrangement uses TRBV19 and TRBJ2-3, with 9 bases lining up with TRBD1. Germline V gene data show CDR1 as LNHDA and CDR2 as SQIVND (reference sequence). The J segment lost 3 bases and the V segment lost 5 bases, leaving 9 bases of the junction unmatched. The CDR3 spans 16 residues. DNA of the CDR3: TGTGCCAGTAGTCGAATAGGGACAGGGATTACAGATACGCAGTATTTT. Protein: CASSRIGTGITDTQYF.

This clone was seen a single time. V and J are TRBV28 and TRBJ2-3; 10 bases are shared with TRBD2. Germline CDR1 MDHEN, CDR2 SYDVKM. This CDR3 has 17 residues. The trim removed 6 bases at V and 2 bases at J, leaving 11 bases unmatched. In DNA form, the CDR3 reads TGTGCCAGCAGCCAGCTTTCTAGCGGGAGTTTCACAGATACGCAGTATTTT. Translated, it gives CASSQLSSGSFTDTQYF.

This chain connects TRBV7-3 to TRBJ2-1, with 14 bases identical to TRBD2. This CDR3 contains 16 residues. V trimming: 5 bases; J trimming: 7 bases; junction bases outside the gene matches: 7. In germline, CDR1 is SGHTA, CDR2 FQGTGA. CDR3 sequence reads: CASSLEGTSGRNEQFF. In nucleotides, the CDR3 is TGTGCCAGCAGCCTCGAAGGGACTAGCGGGAGAAATGAGCAGTTCTTC.

The sample holds many counts of this clone. The rearrangement links TRBV27 to TRBJ2-1; 8 bases fit TRBD1. In germline, CDR1 is MNHEY, CDR2 SMNVEV (reference sequence). The CDR3 spans 15 residues. J lost 5 bases, V lost 5 bases, and 8 bases had no gene match. DNA of the CDR3: TGTGCCAGCAGTCCCCGGACAGGGTTCGACAATGAGCAGTTCTTC. Translated, it gives CASSPRTGFDNEQFF.

The chain uses TRBV18 and TRBJ1-1; TRBD1 matches at 7 bases. The CDR3 spans 13 residues. Germline CDR1 is KGHSH and CDR2 is LQKENI. J was trimmed by 1 base and V by 8 bases; bases with no gene match: 4. The CDR3 nucleotides read TGTGCCAGCCGGGGACAGAAGAACACTGAAGCTTTCTTT. Protein sequence: CASRGQKNTEAFF.

The chain employs TRBV6-2 or TRBV6-3 and TRBJ2-1; D possibly corresponds to TRBD1 (7 bases). V was trimmed by 4 bases and J by 4 bases, leaving 14 bases between them. This CDR3 has 15 residues. Germline V gene lookup returns CDR1 MNHEY and CDR2 SVGEGT. CDR3 nucleotides: TGTGCCAGCAGTTCCGCAGGGGGGCAGTACAATGAGCAGTTCTTC. Amino acids: CASSSAGGQYNEQFF.

Written as DNA, the CDR3 is TGTGCCAGCAGTCGGGGTCGGGAGAACACTGAAGCTTTCTTT. Its protein product is CASSRGRENTEAFF. The chain recombines TRBV7-9 with TRBJ1-1, with D hard to call. This CDR3 contains 14 residues. Germline values: CDR1 SEHNR, CDR2 FQNEAQ (reference sequence). V lost 6 bases and J lost 1, with 12 bases in between.

Here the CDR3 DNA reads TGTGCCAGCAGCTCGCAGGGCGCCTACACTGAAGCTTTCTTT. Translated: CASSSQGAYTEAFF. The rearrangement uses TRBV7-3 and TRBJ1-1; D possibly corresponds to TRBD1 (5 bases). The V and J ends lost 4 bases and 3 bases respectively, with 12 bases between them. Germline CDR1 is SGHTA and CDR2 is FQGTGA. The CDR3 extends over 14 amino acids. The whole variable domain, filled in from reference TRBV7-3 and TRBJ1-1, reads GAGVSQTPSNKVTEKGKYVELRCDPISGHTALYWYRQSLGQGPEFLIYFQGTGAADDSGLPNDRFFAVRPEGSVSTLKIQRTERGDSAVYLCASSSQGAYTEAFFGQGTRLTVV.

This chain's CDR3 is CASSLDTGVNEAFF. CDR3 DNA sequence: TGTGCCAGCAGCTTAGATACAGGGGTTAATGAAGCTTTCTTT. V is TRBV11-2 and J is TRBJ1-1; 7 nucleotides agree with TRBD1. The CDR3 sequence is 14 residues long. Per germline, CDR1 SGHAT and CDR2 FQNNGV. J was trimmed by 7 bases and V by 0 bases; bases with no gene match: 5.

The rearrangement joins TRBV7-3 to TRBJ1-2, with 10 bases fitting TRBD1. The CDR3 contains 15 residues. Trimming took 4 bases from V and 5 from J; bases not matched to a gene: 7. Germline V gene lookup returns CDR1 SGHTA and CDR2 FQGTGA. The CDR3 DNA reads TGTGCCAGCAGCTCGGGACAGGGGCCTCCTTATGGCTACACCTTC. Translation: CASSSGQGPPYGYTF.

The chain recombines TRBV7-2 with TRBJ1-2; D gene ambiguous. Germline CDR1 is SGHTA and CDR2 is FQGNSA. Trimming shortened V by 4 bases and J by 4 bases, and 10 bases separated the two germline ends. CDR3 size: 13 residues. The DNA for the CDR3 is TGTGCCAGCAGCTCCCCCCACAGCTATGGCTACACCTTC. This translates into CASSSPHSYGYTF.

This clone was detected once. This chain joins TRBV5-1 and TRBJ2-6; D is ambiguous. The V gene lost 4 bases and the J gene lost 0 bases, with 11 bases spanning the gap. Germline V lookup: CDR1 SGHRS, CDR2 YFSETQ. The CDR3 covers 16 residues. The CDR3 sequence: CASSPPAFSGANVLTF. For the CDR3, the DNA is TGCGCCAGCAGCCCCCCCGCGTTCTCTGGGGCCAACGTCCTGACTTTC.

The V gene is TRBV5-1, the J gene TRBJ1-5, with a weak D call TRBD1 (5 bases). The CDR3 sequence is 13 residues long. V was trimmed by 5 bases and J by 1 base, leaving 7 bases between them. The germline gives CDR1 SGHRS, CDR2 YFSETQ. CDR3 region: CASRRDSNQPQHF. The CDR3 nucleotides read TGCGCCAGCAGGCGGGACAGCAATCAGCCCCAGCATTTT.

The gene calls are TRBV10-3 and TRBJ2-7; 7 bases match TRBD1. CDR1 ENHRY and CDR2 SYGVKD come from the germline V gene. Losses at the gene ends were 0 bases for V and 2 bases for J; bases not matched to a gene: 4. This CDR3 region has 15 residues. CDR3 loop: CAISESGGTTYEQYF. The CDR3 nucleotides are TGTGCCATCAGTGAGTCAGGGGGCACTACCTACGAGCAGTACTTC.

The rearrangement links TRBV27 to TRBJ1-4, with TRBD1 identical over 10 bases. Germline CDR1 is MNHEY and CDR2 is SMNVEV (reference sequence). The CDR3 covers 14 residues. V lost 6 bases and J lost 7; bases outside the gene matches: 5. This chain's CDR3 is CASSRTGGGEKLFF. DNA of the CDR3: TGTGCCAGCAGCAGGACAGGGGGTGGTGAAAAACTGTTTTTT. Full variable domain (remainder filled in from reference TRBV27 and TRBJ1-4): EAQVTQNPRYLITVTGKKLTVTCSQNMNHEYMSWYRQDPGLGLRQIYYSMNVEVTDKGDVPEGYKVSRKEKRNFPLILESPSPNQTSLYFCASSRTGGGEKLFFGSGTQLSVL.

This clone appeared a few times. The chain combines TRBV7-9 with TRBJ1-6; 7 bases agree with TRBD1. With 0 bases clipped from V and 7 bases from J, the junction kept 3 bases outside the gene matches. Germline CDR1 and CDR2: SEHNR and FQNEAQ (reference sequence). The CDR3 runs 15 residues. The CDR3 is CASSLAMDRNSPLHF. The CDR3 DNA sequence: TGTGCCAGCAGCTTAGCGATGGACAGGAATTCACCCCTCCACTTT.

The chain recombines TRBV7-3 with TRBJ1-6; possibly TRBD1 for D (6 bases). The length of the CDR3 is 14 residues. CDR1 is SGHTA, CDR2 FQGTGA, per germline. Trimming took off 5 bases at V and 7 bases at J, with 12 bases between the two ends. The CDR3 sequence is CASSLTGINSPLHF. As DNA, the CDR3 is TGTGCCAGCAGCCTTACAGGGATCAATTCACCCCTCCACTTT.

The chain has TRBV7-2 and TRBJ1-4; D gene unclear. Germline loops: CDR1 SGHTA, CDR2 FQGNSA. The V gene lost 2 bases and the J gene lost 2 bases, with 12 bases spanning the gap. There are 16 residues in the CDR3. CDR3 bases: TGTGCCAGCAGCTTATATCAGAGGGCTACTAATGAAAAACTGTTTTTT. Protein: CASSLYQRATNEKLFF.